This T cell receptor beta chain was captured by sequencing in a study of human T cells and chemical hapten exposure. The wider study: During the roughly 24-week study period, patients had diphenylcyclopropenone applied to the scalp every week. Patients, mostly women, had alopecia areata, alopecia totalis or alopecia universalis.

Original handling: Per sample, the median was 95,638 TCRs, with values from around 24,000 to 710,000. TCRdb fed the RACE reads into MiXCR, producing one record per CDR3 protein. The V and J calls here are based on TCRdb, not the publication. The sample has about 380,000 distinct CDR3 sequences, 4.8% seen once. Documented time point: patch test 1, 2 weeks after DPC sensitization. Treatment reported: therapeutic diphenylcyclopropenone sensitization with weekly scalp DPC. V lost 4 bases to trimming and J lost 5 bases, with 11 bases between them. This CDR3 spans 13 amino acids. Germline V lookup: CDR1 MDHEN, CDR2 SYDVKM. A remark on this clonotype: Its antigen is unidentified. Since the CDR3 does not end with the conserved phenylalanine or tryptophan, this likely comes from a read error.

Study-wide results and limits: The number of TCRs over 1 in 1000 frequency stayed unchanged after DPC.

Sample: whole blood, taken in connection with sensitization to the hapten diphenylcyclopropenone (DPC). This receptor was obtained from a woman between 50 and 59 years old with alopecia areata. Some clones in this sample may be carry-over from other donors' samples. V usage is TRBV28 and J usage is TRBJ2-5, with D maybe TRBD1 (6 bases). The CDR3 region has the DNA TGTGCCAGCAGTTCCACAGGGCCCGAGACCCAGTACCTC. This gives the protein CASSSTGPETQYL.